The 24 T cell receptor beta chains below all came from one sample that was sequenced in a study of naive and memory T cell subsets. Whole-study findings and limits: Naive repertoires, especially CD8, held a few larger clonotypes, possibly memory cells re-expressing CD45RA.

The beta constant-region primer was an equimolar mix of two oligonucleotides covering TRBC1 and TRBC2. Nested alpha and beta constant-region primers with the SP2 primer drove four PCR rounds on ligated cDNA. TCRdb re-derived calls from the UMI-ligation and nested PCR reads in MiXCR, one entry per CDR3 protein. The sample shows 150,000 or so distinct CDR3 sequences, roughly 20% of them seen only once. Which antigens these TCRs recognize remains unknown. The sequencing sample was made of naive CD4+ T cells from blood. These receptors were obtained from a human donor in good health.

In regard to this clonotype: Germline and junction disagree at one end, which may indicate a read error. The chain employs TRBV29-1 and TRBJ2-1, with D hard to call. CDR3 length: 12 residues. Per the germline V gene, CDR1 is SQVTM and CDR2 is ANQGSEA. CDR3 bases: TGCAGCGCCCCCCCCTCCCACAATGAGCAGTTCTTC. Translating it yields CSAPPSHNEQFF.

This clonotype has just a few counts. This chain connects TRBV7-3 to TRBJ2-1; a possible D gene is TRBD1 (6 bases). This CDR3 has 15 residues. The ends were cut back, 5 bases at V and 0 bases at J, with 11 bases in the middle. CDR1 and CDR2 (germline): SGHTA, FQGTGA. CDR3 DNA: TGTGCCAGCAGCCCGACAGGTGGCTCCTACAATGAGCAGTTCTTC. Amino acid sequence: CASSPTGGSYNEQFF.

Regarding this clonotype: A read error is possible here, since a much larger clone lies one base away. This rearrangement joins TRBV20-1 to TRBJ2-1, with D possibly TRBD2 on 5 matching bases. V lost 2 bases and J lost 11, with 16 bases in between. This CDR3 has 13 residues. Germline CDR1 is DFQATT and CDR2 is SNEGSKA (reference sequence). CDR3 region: CSARLRGVDKQFF. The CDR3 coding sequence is TGCAGTGCTAGACTACGGGGAGTAGATAAGCAGTTCTTC.

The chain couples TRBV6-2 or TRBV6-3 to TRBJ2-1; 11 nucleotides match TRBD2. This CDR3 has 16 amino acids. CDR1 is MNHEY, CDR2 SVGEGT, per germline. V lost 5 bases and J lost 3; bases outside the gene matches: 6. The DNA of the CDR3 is TGTGCCAGCAGTCCTCAGACTAGCGGGAACTACAATGAGCAGTTCTTC. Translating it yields CASSPQTSGNYNEQFF.

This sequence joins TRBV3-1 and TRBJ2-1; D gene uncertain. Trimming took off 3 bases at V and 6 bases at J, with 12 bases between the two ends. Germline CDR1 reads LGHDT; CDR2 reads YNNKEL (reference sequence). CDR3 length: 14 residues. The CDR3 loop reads CASSQSYPSNEQFF. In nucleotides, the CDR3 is TGTGCCAGCAGCCAGAGTTATCCTAGCAATGAGCAGTTCTTC.

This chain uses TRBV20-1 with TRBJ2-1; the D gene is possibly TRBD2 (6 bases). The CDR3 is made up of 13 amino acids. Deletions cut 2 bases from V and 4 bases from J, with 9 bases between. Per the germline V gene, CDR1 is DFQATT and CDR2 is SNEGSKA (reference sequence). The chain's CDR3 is CSARKLAYNEQFF. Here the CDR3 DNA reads TGCAGTGCTAGAAAGCTAGCGTACAATGAGCAGTTCTTC.

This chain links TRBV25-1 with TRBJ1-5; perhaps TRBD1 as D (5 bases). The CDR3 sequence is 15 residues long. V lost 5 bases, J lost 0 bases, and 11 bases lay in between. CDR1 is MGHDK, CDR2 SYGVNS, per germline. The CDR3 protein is CASSSGTFSNQPQHF. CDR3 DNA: TGTGCCAGCAGTTCGGGGACGTTTAGCAATCAGCCCCAGCATTTT.

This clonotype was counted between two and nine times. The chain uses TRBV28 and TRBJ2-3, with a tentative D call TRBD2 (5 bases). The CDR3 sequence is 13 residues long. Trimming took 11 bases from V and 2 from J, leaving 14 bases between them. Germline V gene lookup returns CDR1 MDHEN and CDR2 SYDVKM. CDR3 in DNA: TGTGCCGCGGGTCCCCCCTCCACAGATACGCAGTATTTT. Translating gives CAAGPPSTDTQYF.

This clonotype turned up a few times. The CDR3 region has the DNA TGCAGTGCAGCACCTACACAATCCTCCTACGAGCAGTACTTC. As protein: CSAAPTQSSYEQYF. The V gene is TRBV20-1, the J gene TRBJ2-7; D gene unclear. The V gene lost 6 bases and the J gene lost 0 bases, with 15 bases spanning the gap. The V gene's germline CDR1 is DFQATT and CDR2 SNEGSKA (reference sequence). CDR3 length: 14 residues.

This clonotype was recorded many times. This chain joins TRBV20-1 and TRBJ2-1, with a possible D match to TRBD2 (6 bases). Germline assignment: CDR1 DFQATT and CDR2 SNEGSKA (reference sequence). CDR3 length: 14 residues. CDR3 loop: CKPYISGFYNEQFF. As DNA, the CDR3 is TGCAAACCTTACATAAGCGGGTTTTACAATGAGCAGTTCTTC.

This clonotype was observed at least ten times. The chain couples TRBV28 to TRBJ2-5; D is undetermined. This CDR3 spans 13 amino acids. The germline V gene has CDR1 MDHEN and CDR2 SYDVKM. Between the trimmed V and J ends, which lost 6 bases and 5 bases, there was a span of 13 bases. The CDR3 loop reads CASSVGGWETQYF. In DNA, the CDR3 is TGTGCCAGCAGCGTTGGTGGTTGGGAGACCCAGTACTTC.

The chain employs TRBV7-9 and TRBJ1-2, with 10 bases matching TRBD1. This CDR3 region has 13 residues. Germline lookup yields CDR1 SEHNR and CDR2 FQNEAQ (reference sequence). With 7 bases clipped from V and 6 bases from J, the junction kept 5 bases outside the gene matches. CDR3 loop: CASTRQGADGYTF. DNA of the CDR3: TGTGCCAGCACCCGACAGGGGGCAGATGGCTACACCTTC.

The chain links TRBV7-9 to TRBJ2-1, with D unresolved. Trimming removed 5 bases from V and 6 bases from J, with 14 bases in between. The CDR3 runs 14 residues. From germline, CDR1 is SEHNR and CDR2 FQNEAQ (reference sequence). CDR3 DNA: TGTGCCAGCAGCCCGAAAGGTCTAGGCAATGAGCAGTTCTTC. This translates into CASSPKGLGNEQFF.

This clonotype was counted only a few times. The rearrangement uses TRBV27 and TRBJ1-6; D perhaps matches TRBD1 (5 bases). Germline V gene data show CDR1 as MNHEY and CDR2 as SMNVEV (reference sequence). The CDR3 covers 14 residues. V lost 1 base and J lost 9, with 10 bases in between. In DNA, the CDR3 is TGTGCCAGCAGTTTATTCGGGGCCGCTTCACCCCTCCACTTT. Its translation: CASSLFGAASPLHF.

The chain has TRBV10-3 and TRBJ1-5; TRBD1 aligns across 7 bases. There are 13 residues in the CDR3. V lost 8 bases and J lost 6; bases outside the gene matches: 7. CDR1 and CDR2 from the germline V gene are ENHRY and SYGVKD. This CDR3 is CAIQGGPSQPQHF. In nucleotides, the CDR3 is TGTGCCATCCAAGGGGGCCCGAGTCAGCCCCAGCATTTT.

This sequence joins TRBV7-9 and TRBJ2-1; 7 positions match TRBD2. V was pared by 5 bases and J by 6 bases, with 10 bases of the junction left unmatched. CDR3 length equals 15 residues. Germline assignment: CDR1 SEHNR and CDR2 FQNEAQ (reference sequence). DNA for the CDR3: TGTGCCAGCAGCCCACAGCCAGCGGGACGCAATGAGCAGTTCTTC. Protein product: CASSPQPAGRNEQFF.

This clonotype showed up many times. In DNA form, the CDR3 reads TGTGCCAGCAGCATGAGGGCGGGAGGGACATTTAGGTATGAGCAGTTCTTC. Protein: CASSMRAGGTFRYEQFF. The V call is TRBV12-3 or TRBV12-4, the J call TRBJ2-1; 9 nucleotides align to TRBD2. The V and J ends lost 6 bases and 8 bases, in that order; junction bases with no gene match: 17. There are 17 residues in the CDR3.

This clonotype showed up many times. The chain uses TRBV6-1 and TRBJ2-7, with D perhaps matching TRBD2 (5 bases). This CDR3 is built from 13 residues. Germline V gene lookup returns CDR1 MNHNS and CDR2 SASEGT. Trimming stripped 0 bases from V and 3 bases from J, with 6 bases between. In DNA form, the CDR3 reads TGTGCCAGCAGTGAAGCGGGAGTCTACGAGCAGTACTTC. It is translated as CASSEAGVYEQYF.

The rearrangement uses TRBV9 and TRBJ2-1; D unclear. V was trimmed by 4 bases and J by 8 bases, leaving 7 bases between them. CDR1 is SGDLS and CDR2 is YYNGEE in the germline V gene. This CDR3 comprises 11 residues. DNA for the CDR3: TGTGCCAGCAGCTTCCTACATGAGCAGTTCTTC. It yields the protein CASSFLHEQFF. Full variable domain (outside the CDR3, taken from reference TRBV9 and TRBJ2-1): DSGVTQTPKHLITATGQRVTLRCSPRSGDLSVYWYQQSLDQGLQFLIQYYNGEERAKGNILERFSAQQFPDLHSELNLSSLELGDSALYFCASSFLHEQFFGPGTRLTVL.

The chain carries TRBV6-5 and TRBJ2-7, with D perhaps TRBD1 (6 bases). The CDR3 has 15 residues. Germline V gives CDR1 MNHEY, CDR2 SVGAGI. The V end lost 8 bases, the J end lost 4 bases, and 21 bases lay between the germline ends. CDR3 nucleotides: TGTGCCAGCGGGATCGACGGACAGCTTCCGTACGAGCAGTACTTC. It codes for CASGIDGQLPYEQYF.

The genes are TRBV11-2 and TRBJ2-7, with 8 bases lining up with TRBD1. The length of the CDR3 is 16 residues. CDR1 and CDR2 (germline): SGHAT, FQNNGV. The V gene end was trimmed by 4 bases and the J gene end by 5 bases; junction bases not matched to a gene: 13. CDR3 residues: CASSSVAGGILDEQYF. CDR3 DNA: TGTGCCAGCAGCTCCGTGGCAGGGGGCATTTTGGACGAGCAGTACTTC.

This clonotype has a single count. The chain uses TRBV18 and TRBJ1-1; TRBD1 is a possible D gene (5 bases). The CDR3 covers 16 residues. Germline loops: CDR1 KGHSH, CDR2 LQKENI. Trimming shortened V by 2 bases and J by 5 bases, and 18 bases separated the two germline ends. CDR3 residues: CASSPERQGARTEAFF. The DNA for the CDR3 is TGTGCCAGCTCACCAGAACGTCAAGGGGCGAGGACTGAAGCTTTCTTT.

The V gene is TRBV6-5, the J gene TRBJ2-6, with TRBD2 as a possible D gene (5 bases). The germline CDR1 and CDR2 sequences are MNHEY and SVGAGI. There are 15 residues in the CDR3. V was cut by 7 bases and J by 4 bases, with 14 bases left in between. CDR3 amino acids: CASTRESSGANVLTF. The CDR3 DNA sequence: TGTGCCAGCACTAGGGAGAGCTCCGGGGCCAACGTCCTGACTTTC.

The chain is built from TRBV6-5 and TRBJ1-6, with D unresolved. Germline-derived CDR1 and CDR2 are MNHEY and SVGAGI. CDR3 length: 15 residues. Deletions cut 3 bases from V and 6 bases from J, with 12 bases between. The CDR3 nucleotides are TGTGCCAGCAGTTATACGGAGGGAATTAATTCACCCCTCCACTTT. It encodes CASSYTEGINSPLHF.